Following are 10 T cell receptor beta chains from one sample sequenced in a study of T cells in Graves' hyperthyroidism and ophthalmopathy. Amplification of TCR beta CDR3 regions was performed using RNA transcripts as template. TCR CDR3 regions were first amplified by RT-PCR with HTBI primers. One entry per CDR3 protein results from TCRdb running MiXCR on the multiplex PCR reads. The sample carries 450,000 to 650,000 distinct CDR3 sequences, about a fifth recorded once. What was sequenced was blood. These receptors all stem from a man between 18 and 29 years old with Graves' hyperthyroidism.

This clonotype turned up a few times. The chain links TRBV19 to TRBJ1-5, with D maybe TRBD1 (5 bases). Germline V gene lookup returns CDR1 LNHDA and CDR2 SQIVND (reference sequence). CDR3 length equals 15 residues. Trimming cost V 5 bases and J 1 base, with 12 bases left between them. The CDR3 loop reads CASSVGHQSNQPQHF. The DNA for the CDR3 is TGTGCCAGTAGTGTCGGACATCAGAGCAATCAGCCCCAGCATTTT.

This clonotype has a single count. The chain is built from TRBV28 and TRBJ1-2, with 10 bases aligning to TRBD1. Germline CDR1 reads MDHEN; CDR2 reads SYDVKM. This CDR3 has 11 amino acids. Trimming removed 5 bases from V and 12 bases from J; junction bases left unmatched: 3. CDR3 region: CASSLGQGHTF. The CDR3, as DNA: TGTGCCAGCAGTCTGGGACAGGGGCACACCTTC.

This clonotype showed up just a few times. The CDR3 nucleotides read TGTGCCAGCAGTCTCGCCGGGGGCGCTCAGCTCCGTGGCTACACCTTC. Protein: CASSLAGGAQLRGYTF. The chain recombines TRBV3-1 with TRBJ1-2; weak D call: TRBD1 (6 bases). Germline CDR1 and CDR2: LGHDT and YNNKEL (reference sequence). Trimming took 6 bases from V and 7 from J, leaving 24 bases between them. This CDR3 has 16 amino acids.

Of note for this clonotype: One end of the junction is discordant with germline, which a read error may explain. This chain joins TRBV2 and TRBJ1-1; D gene unclear. The CDR3 totals 11 residues. CDR1 and CDR2 from the germline V gene are SNHLY and FYNNEI. The CDR3 DNA is TGTACCAGCGTACAGAGGGCTGAAGCTTTCTTT. It encodes CTSVQRAEAFF.

V is TRBV29-1 and J is TRBJ2-7, with TRBD2 identical over 7 bases. This CDR3 region has 15 residues. CDR1 and CDR2 from the germline V gene are SQVTM and ANQGSEA. V shed 0 bases and J 0 bases; nucleotides not matched to a gene: 5. This chain's CDR3 is CSVEDFAGDSYEQYF. The DNA of the CDR3 is TGCAGCGTTGAAGATTTTGCGGGGGACTCCTACGAGCAGTACTTC.

This clonotype was recorded at least ten times. The CDR3 sequence is CASKGGGTYEQYF. In nucleotides, the CDR3 is TGTGCCAGCAAGGGCGGGGGGACCTACGAGCAGTACTTC. The chain combines TRBV6-1 with TRBJ2-7; the match to TRBD2 covers 8 bases. V lost 7 bases, J lost 2 bases, and 4 bases stayed unmatched. The CDR3 has 13 residues. Germline V gene sequence: CDR1 MNHNS, CDR2 SASEGT.

In this sample, this clonotype turned up many times. The V gene is TRBV30, the J gene TRBJ1-1; D is unclear. The CDR3 contains 17 residues. Germline CDR1 and CDR2: GTSNPN and SVGIG (reference sequence). The germline V and J ends were trimmed by 0 bases and 1 base, with 18 bases remaining between them. The DNA of the CDR3 is TGTGCCTGGAGTGTACTTCTATCGGCACCGAAGAACACTGAAGCTTTCTTT. Encoded protein: CAWSVLLSAPKNTEAFF.

In its sample, this clonotype was seen many times. V and J are TRBV4-1 and TRBJ1-5; D ambiguous. V was shortened by 1 base and J by 1 base, with 8 bases between the two germline ends. The CDR3 consists of 15 residues. Germline V gene sequence: CDR1 MGHRA, CDR2 YSYEKL. The CDR3 reads CASSQVVKSNQPQHF. The CDR3 coding sequence is TGCGCCAGCAGCCAAGTGGTTAAAAGCAATCAGCCCCAGCATTTT.

This clonotype turned up a few times. This rearrangement joins TRBV6-1 to TRBJ1-5; no reliable D call. Germline loops: CDR1 MNHNS, CDR2 SASEGT. The CDR3 has 16 amino acids. V gave up 0 bases and J gave up 2 bases, with 11 bases separating them. The CDR3 coding sequence is TGTGCCAGCAGTGAAGCCCGACGGTGGGGCAATCAGCCCCAGCATTTT. It translates to CASSEARRWGNQPQHF.

This clonotype was found many times. The rearrangement uses TRBV20-1 and TRBJ2-7; no reliable D call. The V end was cut by 0 bases, the J end by 1 base, with 4 bases between. The germline V gene encodes CDR1 DFQATT and CDR2 SNEGSKA (reference sequence). CDR3 size: 12 residues. Here the CDR3 DNA reads TGCAGTGCTAGAGAGTTTTCCTACGAGCAGTACTTC. Translating it yields CSAREFSYEQYF.